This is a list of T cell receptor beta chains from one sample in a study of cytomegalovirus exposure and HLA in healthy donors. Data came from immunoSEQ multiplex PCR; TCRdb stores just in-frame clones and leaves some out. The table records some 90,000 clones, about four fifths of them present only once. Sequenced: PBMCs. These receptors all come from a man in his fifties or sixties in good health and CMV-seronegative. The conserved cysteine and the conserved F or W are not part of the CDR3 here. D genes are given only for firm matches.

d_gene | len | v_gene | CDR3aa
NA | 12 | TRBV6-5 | ASSYRRGNYGYT
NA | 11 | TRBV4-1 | ASSQDARTEQY
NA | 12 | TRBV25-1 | ASRGLGQSYEQY
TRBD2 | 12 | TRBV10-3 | AISEIAGRNEQF
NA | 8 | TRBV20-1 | SAGIGEQF
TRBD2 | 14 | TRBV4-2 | ASSQDLGGEVYEQY
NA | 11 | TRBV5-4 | ASSFGDTGELF
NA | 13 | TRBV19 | ASSESDRVNYEQY
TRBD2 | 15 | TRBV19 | ASSTVPLAGIVGEQY
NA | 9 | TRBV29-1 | SVTVTYEQY
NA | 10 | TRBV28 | ASSLGGYEQY
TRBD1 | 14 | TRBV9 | ASSEPDRAFTGELF
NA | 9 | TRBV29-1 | SVGGYNEQF
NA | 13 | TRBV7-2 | ASSSGGTAAYEQY
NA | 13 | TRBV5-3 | ARSLVNGSPDAGH
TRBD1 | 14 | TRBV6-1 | ASSEYGTDRYYGYT
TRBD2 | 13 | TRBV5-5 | ASSFTSGPAYEQY
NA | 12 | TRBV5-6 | ASSPGVPTDTQY
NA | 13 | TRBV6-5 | ASSSLGPRDAGYT
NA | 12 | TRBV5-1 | ASSLTGRDTEAF
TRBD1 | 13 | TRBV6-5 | ASSGPQGARPEAF
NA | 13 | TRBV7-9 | ASSLAGGGSDEQF
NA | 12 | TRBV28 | ASSSHSGIAGYT
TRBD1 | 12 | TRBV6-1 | ASSAGQDNQPQH
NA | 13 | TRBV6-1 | ASSEGSVFNQPQH
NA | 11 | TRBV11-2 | ASSLNRFYEQY
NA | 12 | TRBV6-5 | ASSYSTGTTEAF
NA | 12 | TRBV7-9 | ASSHASVGETQY
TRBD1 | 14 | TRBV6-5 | ASSLRPTGTFTEAF
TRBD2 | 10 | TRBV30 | AWGTRGGEQY
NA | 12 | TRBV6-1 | ASNSAGSNQPQH
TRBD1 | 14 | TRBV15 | ATSRMTGGVPGEQY
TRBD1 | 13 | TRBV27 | ASSGAVDRAREQY
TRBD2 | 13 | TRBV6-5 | ASSFRDYTPGTQY
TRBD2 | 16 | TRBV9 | ASSVEGVSGRTTDTQY
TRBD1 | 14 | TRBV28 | ASSLSRTGIIYGYT
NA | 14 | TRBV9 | ASSALTGSTNEKLF
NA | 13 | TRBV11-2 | ASSPLKGYGYGYT
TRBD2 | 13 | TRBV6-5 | ASSYSSGTEETQY
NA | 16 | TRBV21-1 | ASSKAVGTGGDTYEQY
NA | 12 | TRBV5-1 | ASSLAWGEDGYT
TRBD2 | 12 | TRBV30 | AWSDLAGIDTQY
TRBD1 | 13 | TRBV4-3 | ASSPGQAIPYGYT
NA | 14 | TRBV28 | ASSFREGRGNTEAF
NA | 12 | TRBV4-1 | ASSLPGGDQPQH
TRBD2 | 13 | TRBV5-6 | ASSLLAGVGGEQY
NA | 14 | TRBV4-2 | ASSQATGPSSYEQY
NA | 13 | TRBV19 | ASKSRSFSTDTQY
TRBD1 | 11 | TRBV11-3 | ASSSTGIGEQY
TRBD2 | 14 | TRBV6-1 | ASSEGTSAYTDTQY
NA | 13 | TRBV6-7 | ASNLLRQPNEKLF
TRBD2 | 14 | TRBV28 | ASSSPPGGPHNEQF
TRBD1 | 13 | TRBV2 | ASSELQGAEQPQH
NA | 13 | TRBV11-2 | ASSLDRAGQETQY